The sequence of this T cell receptor (beta chain) was determined in a study of blood T cell repertoires in COVID-19. This CDR3 has 13 amino acids. V was pared by 6 bases and J by 1 base, with 9 bases between. Germline CDR1 MNHEY, CDR2 SVGAGI. Original analysis: Counts of nucleated cells, estimated from reference gene primer amplification, were obtained. Libraries were prepared by immunoSEQ multiplex PCR; TCRdb keeps only in-frame clonotypes and omits some of them. That table is the source of V, J and clone size, and D and trimming were worked out from the DNA. The sample contains just under 65,000 clones, around three quarters of which appear only once.

The sequence was obtained from a human donor in a cohort sampled during active COVID-19. This sequence joins TRBV6-5 and TRBJ1-1; D call uncertain. The material sequenced was peripheral blood. CDR3: CASSLQKNTEAFF. Written as DNA, the CDR3 is TGTGCCAGCAGCCTACAGAAGAACACTGAAGCTTTCTTT.